The present entry profiles one TCR beta chain with its context. The sample originates from a study of blood T cells in healthy people across ages. Donors ranged from roughly 6 to 100 years old and were healthy Caucasians in Russia. The CDR3 is made up of 17 amino acids. The ends lost 4 bases at V and 0 bases at J; junction bases unmatched: 9. Germline CDR1 MGHRA, CDR2 YSYEKL. Using a J-beta primer mix together with a sample-barcoded 5' primer, a second PCR was run for roughly 6 to 12 cycles. TCRdb re-analysed the 5' RACE reads in MiXCR, keeping a single row per CDR3 protein. The profile shows about 1.6 million distinct CDR3 sequences, roughly a third of them singletons.

This receptor was identified in a woman younger than 45 in good health. J is TRBJ1-2 and V is TRBV4-1; TRBD1 matches 9 bases. Material: blood. CDR3 in amino acids: CASSLGDRVLANYGYTF. CDR3 sequence (DNA): TGCGCCAGCAGCCTGGGGGACAGGGTACTAGCTAACTATGGCTACACCTTC.